Listed below are T cell receptor beta chains from one sample, sequenced in a study of blood T cells in healthy people across ages. TCRdb independently ran MiXCR on the 5' RACE reads; one entry per CDR3 protein. The repertoire holds about 500,000 distinct CDR3 sequences, with about 24% as singletons. The same data also contributed to another study, on T cells of mothers and their children.

The specimen was blood. The origin of the receptors is a boy between 10 and 17 years old in good health. Each CDR3 is given with its conserved first and last residue. D genes are given only for firm matches. Expanded clones get a size class; other rows say once, few or many, or leave the size out.

few TRBJ2-7 TRBV5-5 NA TGTGCCAGCAGCTTAGAAGCAGTTTACTACGAGCAGTACTTC CASSLEAVYYEQYF
NA TRBJ2-2 TRBV15 TRBD2 TGTGCCACCAGCAGGACTAGCGGGAGCCCCGGGGAGCTGTTTTTT CATSRTSGSPGELFF
NA TRBJ2-5 TRBV29-1 NA TGCAGCGTCCTACGTGGGGCCCCTAGGCTTAGTCACCAAGAGACCCAGTACTTC CSVLRGAPRLSHQETQYF
few TRBJ2-3 TRBV3-1 NA TGTGCCAGCAGCCGACTCACAACGTCACCAGATACGCAGTATTTT CASSRLTTSPDTQYF
NA TRBJ1-1 TRBV5-1 NA TGCGCCAGCAGCTTGGAAGGACAGCCGAACACTGAAGCTTTCTTT CASSLEGQPNTEAFF
few TRBJ2-4 TRBV3-1 TRBD2 TGTGCCAGCAGCCAAGGACTAGCGGGGGGGTGGACCAAAAACATTCAGTACTTC CASSQGLAGGWTKNIQYF
few TRBJ1-1 TRBV20-1 TRBD1 TGCAGTGCTAAACAGGGGGCGGGTGACACTGAAGCTTTCTTT CSAKQGAGDTEAFF
NA TRBJ2-1 TRBV19 TRBD2 TGTGCCAGTAGTATTTCGGCTAGCGGAGACAATGAGCAGTTCTTC CASSISASGDNEQFF
few TRBJ2-4 TRBV28 TRBD1 TGTGCCAGCACCTTCTATCCCGGGACAGCCCATGCCAAAAACATTCAGTACTTC CASTFYPGTAHAKNIQYF
NA TRBJ2-1 TRBV7-3 TRBD1 TGTGCCAGCAGCTCAACCGGGACAGGGTGGGTTGATGAGCAGTTCTTC CASSSTGTGWVDEQFF
NA TRBJ2-5 TRBV5-6 NA TGTGCCAGCAGCTTGGACTTGACTAGTAAAGAGCAGTACTTC CASSLDLTSKEQYF
NA TRBJ2-1 TRBV6-5 NA TGTGCCAGCAGGTCCCCCAGGGGGCAGTTCTTC CASRSPRGQFF
few TRBJ2-7 TRBV4-1 TRBD2 TGCGCCAGCAGCCAAGGAGGCGGACTAGCGGGAGCCTACGAGCAGTACTTC CASSQGGGLAGAYEQYF
few TRBJ2-2 TRBV6-6 NA TGTGCCAGCAGGCCGGACAGGAACACCGGGGAGCTGTTTTTT CASRPDRNTGELFF
few TRBJ2-1 TRBV20-1 TRBD2 TGCAGTGCGCCCGGAATAAGCGGGAGTTCCTACAATGAGCAGTTCTTC CSAPGISGSSYNEQFF
NA TRBJ1-5 TRBV20-1 NA TGCAGTGCTAGTACAGGGTGGGATCAGCCCCAGCATTTT CSASTGWDQPQHF
NA TRBJ1-1 TRBV6-5 TRBD1 TGTGCCAGCGCCCGACAGGGTTACACTGAAGCTTTCTTT CASARQGYTEAFF
few TRBJ1-2 TRBV6-1 TRBD1 TGTGCCAGCATACGGGACAGGGGTGTCTATGGCTACACCTTC CASIRDRGVYGYTF
few TRBJ2-6 TRBV7-9 NA TGTGCCAGCAGCCCGAGAACCGACACTTTTGGGGCCAACGTCCTGACTTTC CASSPRTDTFGANVLTF
many TRBJ1-5 TRBV4-2 TRBD1 TGTGCCAGCAGCCAAGAGGGACCAGGACAGGGGCCCTATCAGCCCCAGCATTTT CASSQEGPGQGPYQPQHF
few TRBJ2-7 TRBV28 NA TGTGCCAGCGCCGGGACACCAAGCTACGAGCAGTACTTC CASAGTPSYEQYF
few TRBJ2-5 TRBV12-3/TRBV12-4 NA TGTGCCAGCAGTTCCCTTTTACCGCATGAGCAGTACTTC CASSSLLPHEQYF
few TRBJ2-7 TRBV28 NA TGTGCCAGCAGTTGGGCAGGGGGGAGCGAGCAGTACTTC CASSWAGGSEQYF
few TRBJ2-2 TRBV7-9 NA TGTGCCAGCAGCTTAACAGAGAACACCGGGGAGCTGTTTTTT CASSLTENTGELFF
NA TRBJ2-7 TRBV6-2/TRBV6-3 NA TGTGCCAGCCGAACCAGTGTCAGCTACGAGCAGTACTTC CASRTSVSYEQYF
once TRBJ2-2 TRBV4-3 TRBD2 TGCGCCAGCAGCCAAGGACTAGCGGGGGGGCCGGGCGCCGGGGAGCTGTTTTTT CASSQGLAGGPGAGELFF
once TRBJ2-1 TRBV29-1 NA TGCAGCGTTGAAGATCTCCGGCAGTCCAATGAGCAGTTCTTC CSVEDLRQSNEQFF
few TRBJ2-5 TRBV24-1 NA TGTGCCACCAGTGATTTTAAGAGGGATCTCGGGGGGACCCAGTACTTC CATSDFKRDLGGTQYF
NA TRBJ2-1 TRBV12-3/TRBV12-4 TRBD2 TGTGCCAGCAGCGTAGCGGGAGGGGGCTATGAGCAGTTCTTC CASSVAGGGYEQFF
few TRBJ2-2 TRBV25-1 NA TGTGCCAGCAAAGTGGCAGGGGAGACCGGGGAGCTGTTTTTT CASKVAGETGELFF
NA TRBJ2-1 TRBV5-1 TRBD1 TGCGCCAGCAGCTTGGAGGACAGGGGGCAGGGTGAGCAGTTCTTC CASSLEDRGQGEQFF
NA TRBJ2-5 TRBV29-1 NA TGCAGCGTTGAAGTCCCCCTCCCGGGGTTTCAAGAGACCCAGTACTTC CSVEVPLPGFQETQYF
many TRBJ2-7 TRBV28 NA TGTGCCAGCAGCAAAAGGCGGGGGGACAGGAGCTCCTACGAGCAGTACTTC CASSKRRGDRSSYEQYF
NA TRBJ2-7 TRBV5-1 TRBD1 TGCGCCAGCAGCGTGACAGGGTTTAGCGACGAGCAGTACTTC CASSVTGFSDEQYF
few TRBJ2-1 TRBV20-1 NA TGCAGTGCTAGTAAGGGGAGTTACAATGAGCAGTTCTTC CSASKGSYNEQFF
many TRBJ2-5 TRBV28 TRBD1 TGTGCCAGCAGTTTACCGGGACAGGGGACCCAAGAGACCCAGTACTTC CASSLPGQGTQETQYF
NA TRBJ1-4 TRBV20-1 NA TGCAGTGCTAGGGATCAGGGGAAGAATGAAAAACTGTTTTTT CSARDQGKNEKLFF
NA TRBJ2-3 TRBV28 TRBD2 TGTGCCAGCAGCTTAGGACTAGCGGGAGGAAGCACAGATACGCAGTATTTT CASSLGLAGGSTDTQYF
NA TRBJ1-1 TRBV20-1 NA TGCAGTGCTAGAGATGAATACAGTTTAGCCACTGAAGCTTTCTTT CSARDEYSLATEAFF
few TRBJ2-7 TRBV3-1 NA TGTGCCAGCAGCCAAGAGAAAGGGTGGCAGGGATGGGTCGAGCAGTACTTC CASSQEKGWQGWVEQYF
NA TRBJ2-5 TRBV12-3/TRBV12-4 NA TGTGCCAGCAGTTTACGAGGACAGAGGAGAGAGACCCAGTACTTC CASSLRGQRRETQYF
few TRBJ2-1 TRBV5-1 NA TGCGCCAGCAGCTTGACTGGCGAGTTGAATGAGCAGTTCTTC CASSLTGELNEQFF
NA TRBJ1-5 TRBV7-9 TRBD1 TGTGCCAGCAGCCAGACAGGGAGTCAGCCCCAGCATTTT CASSQTGSQPQHF
few TRBJ2-3 TRBV15 NA TGTGCCACCAGCATTAAGAGGGGGGCCGGTCATCAAACAGATACGCAGTATTTT CATSIKRGAGHQTDTQYF
few TRBJ1-3 TRBV9 NA TGTGCCAGCAGCCGTGAGGACGGACAGGGAAACACCATATATTTT CASSREDGQGNTIYF
few TRBJ2-1 TRBV7-8 NA TGTGCCAGCAGCTCCGGAGGGGGACGCTCCTACAATGAGCAGTTCTTC CASSSGGGRSYNEQFF
few TRBJ1-2 TRBV5-5 NA TGTGCCAGTAGGCAGGGCAGGGGAAGCTATGGCTACACCTTC CASRQGRGSYGYTF
NA TRBJ2-1 TRBV30 TRBD2 TGTGCCTGGAGTGGGGCACAGCGGGGGTTTAATGAGCAGTTCTTC CAWSGAQRGFNEQFF
many TRBJ1-5 TRBV7-2 NA TGTGCCAGCAGCGAGGAAGTCAATCAGCCCCAGCATTTT CASSEEVNQPQHF
few TRBJ2-2 TRBV20-1 NA TGCAGTGCACGCCGGAGCGGGTCTACCGGGGAGCTGTTTTTT CSARRSGSTGELFF
NA TRBJ2-5 TRBV7-9 TRBD1 TGTGCCAGCAGCCCAGAGACAGGGGAAGAGACCCAGTACTTC CASSPETGEETQYF
few TRBJ1-1 TRBV28 NA TGTGCCAGCCATTCGAAGACTGAAGCTTTCTTT CASHSKTEAFF
NA TRBJ1-2 TRBV28 NA TGTGCCAGCAGTTTAAAGACCGGTACGGCCAACTATGGCTACACCTTC CASSLKTGTANYGYTF
NA TRBJ2-7 TRBV4-3 TRBD1 TGCGCCAGCAGCCAGGGACAGAACTACGAGCAGTACTTC CASSQGQNYEQYF
NA TRBJ1-3 TRBV4-1 NA TGCGCCAGCAGCCAAGCAGGGTCCTCTGGAAACACCATATATTTT CASSQAGSSGNTIYF